The 15 T cell receptor beta chains below all came from one sample that was sequenced in a study of T-cell reconstitution after alpha-beta-depleted transplantation in children. It was with unique molecular identifiers that the TCRbeta library was prepared. One entry per CDR3 protein results from TCRdb running MiXCR on the PCR reads. This table holds about 1,000,000 distinct CDR3 sequences, roughly 31% found once. This specimen consisted of PBMCs, mostly from graft donor cells, obtained 360 days after TCRalphabeta/CD19-depleted stem cell transplant. The source is a boy under two years old who had a stem cell transplant for SCID, so the T cells may come from the graft donor.

This clonotype was picked up a small number of times. The chain links TRBV20-1 to TRBJ2-1; the D gene is possibly TRBD2 (5 bases). V lost 6 bases and J lost 10, with 16 bases in between. CDR1 and CDR2 (germline): DFQATT, SNEGSKA (reference sequence). The CDR3 runs 12 residues. CDR3 loop: CSALRGGWEQFF. The CDR3, as DNA: TGCAGTGCCTTACGAGGAGGTTGGGAGCAGTTCTTC.

The V call is TRBV20-1, the J call TRBJ2-7, with 9 nucleotides matching TRBD2. V lost 0 bases to trimming and J lost 3 bases; unmatched junction nucleotides: 9. Germline V gene lookup returns CDR1 DFQATT and CDR2 SNEGSKA (reference sequence). The CDR3 totals 16 residues. CDR3: CSARDLVAGAVYEQYF. DNA for the CDR3: TGCAGTGCTAGAGATTTAGTAGCGGGGGCTGTCTACGAGCAGTACTTC.

The chain is built from TRBV7-9 and TRBJ2-1, with 11 positions matching TRBD2. CDR3 length: 16 amino acids. Germline V lookup: CDR1 SEHNR, CDR2 FQNEAQ (reference sequence). J was trimmed by 4 bases and V by 4 bases; bases with no gene match: 6. For the CDR3, the DNA is TGTGCCAGCAGCTCCCGACTAGCGGGGTATTACAATGAGCAGTTCTTC. This translates into CASSSRLAGYYNEQFF.

This sequence joins TRBV5-1 and TRBJ2-5, with 12 bases that match TRBD2. Germline CDR1 and CDR2: SGHRS and YFSETQ. The CDR3 totals 14 residues. V dropped 4 bases and J dropped 9; count of bases not matched to a gene: 7. CDR3 nucleotides: TGCGCCAGCAGCGAAGGACTAGCGGGGCCATCCCAGTACTTC. This encodes CASSEGLAGPSQYF.

V and J are TRBV20-1 and TRBJ2-7, with D unresolved. From germline, CDR1 is DFQATT and CDR2 SNEGSKA (reference sequence). The CDR3 runs 14 residues. V was trimmed by 5 bases and J by 1 base, leaving 15 bases between them. The CDR3 region has the DNA TGCAGTGCTCGCGACCGAATACCATCCTACGAGCAGTACTTC. It encodes CSARDRIPSYEQYF.

This clonotype appeared many times. V gene TRBV5-6 combines with J gene TRBJ1-3; D unresolved. Germline assignment: CDR1 SGHDT and CDR2 YYEEEE. With 0 bases removed from V and 0 bases from J, the gap between germline ends came to 4 bases. This CDR3 has 14 amino acids. CDR3 loop: CASSLVDSGNTIYF. The CDR3 DNA reads as TGTGCCAGCAGCTTGGTGGACTCTGGAAACACCATATATTTT. Full variable domain (remainder filled in from reference TRBV5-6 and TRBJ1-3): DAGVTQSPTHLIKTRGQQVTLRCSPKSGHDTVSWYQQALGQGPQFIFQYYEEEERQRGNFPDRFSGHQFPNYSSELNVNALLLGDSALYLCASSLVDSGNTIYFGEGSWLTVV.

The chain recombines TRBV15 with TRBJ2-1; D is unclear. Germline CDR1 reads LNHNV; CDR2 reads YYDKDF (reference sequence). Between the trimmed V and J ends, which lost 5 bases and 8 bases, there was a span of 31 bases. The CDR3 consists of 19 residues. The CDR3 nucleotides read TGTGCCACCAGCCCGCGAGGACGGTCGGTGGGGTGGTCTTTCGATGAGCAGTTCTTC. It encodes CATSPRGRSVGWSFDEQFF.

In its sample, this clonotype was seen a few times. This chain connects TRBV12-3 or TRBV12-4 to TRBJ2-3; D not certain. The length of the CDR3 is 12 residues. The V end lost 8 bases, the J end lost 4 bases, and 10 bases lay between the germline ends. For the CDR3, the DNA is TGTGCCAGCTTTCTGGAGCCAGATACGCAGTATTTT. This gives the protein CASFLEPDTQYF.

This clonotype showed up just a few times. This chain uses TRBV20-1 with TRBJ2-7; D may be TRBD1 or TRBD2 (5 bases each). Trimming left V 7 bases short and J 5 bases short, with 12 bases between. Germline V gene lookup returns CDR1 DFQATT and CDR2 SNEGSKA (reference sequence). CDR3 size: 11 residues. The CDR3: CSVAWGNEQYF. The CDR3 coding sequence is TGCAGTGTTGCGTGGGGGAACGAGCAGTACTTC.

This clonotype was observed a handful of times. The gene calls are TRBV27 and TRBJ2-3, with 8 bases aligning to TRBD1. Germline V gene sequence: CDR1 MNHEY, CDR2 SMNVEV (reference sequence). The CDR3 consists of 14 residues. After removal of 5 bases from V and 5 bases from J, the junction contained 6 bases not matched to a gene. This chain's CDR3 is CASSRDRGLDTQYF. The CDR3 DNA is TGTGCCAGCAGTCGAGACAGGGGCCTAGATACGCAGTATTTT.

The CDR3 spells CASSQHSGGDLQREQFF. CDR3 coding DNA: TGTGCCAGCAGCCAACACAGCGGGGGGGACCTACAACGTGAGCAGTTCTTC. The chain carries TRBV3-1 and TRBJ2-1; 10 bases are shared with TRBD2. The CDR3 is 17 residues long. The J segment lost 9 bases and the V segment lost 2 bases, leaving 13 bases of the junction unmatched. Per the germline V gene, CDR1 is LGHDT and CDR2 is YNNKEL (reference sequence).

V and J are TRBV29-1 and TRBJ1-1; the D is unclear. The CDR3 contains 15 residues. With 0 bases removed from V and 3 bases from J, the gap between germline ends came to 14 bases. Germline loops: CDR1 SQVTM, CDR2 ANQGSEA. CDR3 DNA sequence: TGCAGCGTTGAAGATCTAGGATTCCCCGACACTGAAGCTTTCTTT. Amino acids: CSVEDLGFPDTEAFF. Full variable domain (missing parts from reference TRBV29-1 and TRBJ1-1): SAVISQKPSRDICQRGTSLTIQCQVDSQVTMMFWYRQQPGQSLTLIATANQGSEATYESGFVIDKFPISRPNLTFSTLTVSNMSPEDSSIYLCSVEDLGFPDTEAFFGQGTRLTVV.

In its sample, this clonotype was seen a few times. The chain joins TRBV7-8 to TRBJ2-2; the D is unclear. Trimming shortened V by 5 bases and J by 0 bases, and 13 bases separated the two germline ends. This CDR3 region has 16 residues. Germline assignment: CDR1 SGHVS and CDR2 FQNEAQ. CDR3 nucleotide sequence: TGTGCCAGCAGCGGACGACGCGTGACGAACACCGGGGAGCTGTTTTTT. This translates into CASSGRRVTNTGELFF. The whole variable domain, remainder taken from reference TRBV7-8 and TRBJ2-2, is GAGVSQSPRYKVAKRGQDVALRCDPISGHVSLFWYQQALGQGPEFLTYFQNEAQLDKSGLPSDRFFAERPEGSVSTLKIQRTQQEDSAVYLCASSGRRVTNTGELFFGEGSRLTVL.

The rearrangement joins TRBV18 to TRBJ1-6, with a tentative D call TRBD1 (6 bases). V lost 2 bases to trimming and J lost 10 bases, with 12 bases between them. CDR1 and CDR2 (germline): KGHSH, LQKENI. This CDR3 spans 14 amino acids. CDR3 residues: CASSPKGGSSPLHF. The CDR3 DNA follows: TGTGCCAGCTCACCAAAGGGGGGGAGCTCACCCCTCCACTTT.

This clonotype has only a few counts. This sequence joins TRBV6-1 and TRBJ1-5, with 7 bases lining up with TRBD1. V lost 6 bases to trimming and J lost 2 bases; unmatched junction nucleotides: 7. Germline V gives CDR1 MNHNS, CDR2 SASEGT. The CDR3 runs to 15 residues. CDR3 protein: CASSRDRAGNQPQHF. In DNA, the CDR3 is TGTGCCAGCAGCCGCGACAGGGCTGGCAATCAGCCCCAGCATTTT.